The clone carrying this TCR beta chain has just a few counts. This specimen belongs to a study of blood T cells in healthy people across ages. A second PCR of roughly 7 to 11 cycles used a sample-barcoded 5' primer and a J-beta primer mix. TCRdb itself ran the 5' RACE reads through MiXCR, one entry per CDR3 protein. This table has some 920,000 distinct CDR3 sequences, just over 50% appearing once. The sequence was obtained from an older woman in good health. The sequenced sample was blood.

The chain's CDR3 is CSARSLSGSSYNEQFF. CDR3 nucleotide sequence: TGCAGTGCTAGATCGTTGAGCGGGAGCTCCTACAATGAGCAGTTCTTC. The chain is built from TRBV20-1 and TRBJ2-1; 8 bases agree with TRBD2. The V segment lost 2 bases and the J segment 0 bases; nucleotides outside the gene matches: 6. Per the germline V gene, CDR1 is DFQATT and CDR2 is SNEGSKA (reference sequence). The CDR3 is 16 amino acids.